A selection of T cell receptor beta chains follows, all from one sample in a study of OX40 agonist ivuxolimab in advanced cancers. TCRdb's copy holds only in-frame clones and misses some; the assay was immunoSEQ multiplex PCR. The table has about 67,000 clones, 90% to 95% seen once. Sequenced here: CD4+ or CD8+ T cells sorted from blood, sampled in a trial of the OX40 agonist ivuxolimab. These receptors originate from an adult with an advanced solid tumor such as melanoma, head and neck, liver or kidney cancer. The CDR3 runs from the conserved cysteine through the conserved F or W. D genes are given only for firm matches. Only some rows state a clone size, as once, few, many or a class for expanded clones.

CDR3 DNA: TGTGCCAGCAGCTCCGGACAGGGGGAGACCCAGTACTTC; CDR3 protein: CASSSGQGETQYF; D gene: TRBD1; J gene: TRBJ2-5; clone size: -; V gene: TRBV7-3
CDR3 DNA: TGTGCCAGTAGGGGTCCCCTCTACGAGCAGTACTTC; CDR3 protein: CASRGPLYEQYF; D gene: -; J gene: TRBJ2-7; clone size: -; V gene: TRBV19
CDR3 DNA: TGCGCCAGCAGCTTGGGTCCGCCCTTATCTGATACGCAGTATTTT; CDR3 protein: CASSLGPPLSDTQYF; D gene: -; J gene: TRBJ2-3; clone size: -; V gene: TRBV5-1
CDR3 DNA: TGCAGCGTTGGCCCTAGCACAGATACGCAGTATTTT; CDR3 protein: CSVGPSTDTQYF; D gene: -; J gene: TRBJ2-3; clone size: -; V gene: TRBV29-1
CDR3 DNA: TGTGCCAGCAGCTTAGATCGATCAGGGAAGAGGAATCAGCCCCAGCATTTT; CDR3 protein: CASSLDRSGKRNQPQHF; D gene: -; J gene: TRBJ1-5; clone size: -; V gene: TRBV11-2
CDR3 DNA: TGTGCCAGTAGTATAGCCGGGACTAGCGCAAGTGAGCAGTTCTTC; CDR3 protein: CASSIAGTSASEQFF; D gene: TRBD2; J gene: TRBJ2-1; clone size: -; V gene: TRBV19
CDR3 DNA: TGTGCCAGCAGTGAACATGGACCGTATGGCTACACCTTC; CDR3 protein: CASSEHGPYGYTF; D gene: -; J gene: TRBJ1-2; clone size: once; V gene: TRBV28
CDR3 DNA: TGCGCCAGCAGCACTAGCGGGGCTAGCTCCTACGAGCAGTACTTC; CDR3 protein: CASSTSGASSYEQYF; D gene: TRBD2; J gene: TRBJ2-7; clone size: -; V gene: TRBV5-1
CDR3 DNA: TGTGCCAGCAGTTTATCAGGGAGTAAGCAGTACTTC; CDR3 protein: CASSLSGSKQYF; D gene: -; J gene: TRBJ2-7; clone size: -; V gene: TRBV28
CDR3 DNA: TGTGCCAGCAGTAATCGACAGGGCACAGGGGAGCTGTTTTTT; CDR3 protein: CASSNRQGTGELFF; D gene: TRBD1; J gene: TRBJ2-2; clone size: once; V gene: TRBV6-5
CDR3 DNA: TGTGCCAGCAGCATGGCGGGACAGGGGATCGGAGAGACCCAGTACTTC; CDR3 protein: CASSMAGQGIGETQYF; D gene: TRBD1; J gene: TRBJ2-5; clone size: -; V gene: TRBV7-2
CDR3 DNA: TGTGCCAGCAGCCCCCTCCCCTCGGGGAGCACAGATACGCAGTATTTT; CDR3 protein: CASSPLPSGSTDTQYF; D gene: -; J gene: TRBJ2-3; clone size: -; V gene: TRBV7-9
CDR3 DNA: TGTGCCAGCAGTGAACCGGCGTCGGGGGGTAACTATGGCTACACCTTC; CDR3 protein: CASSEPASGGNYGYTF; D gene: -; J gene: TRBJ1-2; clone size: -; V gene: TRBV6-1
CDR3 DNA: TGTGCCAGCAGCCCGGTCCACGGGAAAGCTTTCTTT; CDR3 protein: CASSPVHGKAFF; D gene: -; J gene: TRBJ1-1; clone size: -; V gene: TRBV6-5
CDR3 DNA: TGTGCCTGGAGTGTACGGGGGGACACTGAAGCTTTCTTT; CDR3 protein: CAWSVRGDTEAFF; D gene: -; J gene: TRBJ1-1; clone size: few; V gene: TRBV30
CDR3 DNA: TGTGCCAGCTCACCCTCAGTGGACACTGAAGCTTTCTTT; CDR3 protein: CASSPSVDTEAFF; D gene: -; J gene: TRBJ1-1; clone size: -; V gene: TRBV18
CDR3 DNA: TGTGCCAGCAGTTCTTCACCCCCTCTGACTGAAGCTTTCTTT; CDR3 protein: CASSSSPPLTEAFF; D gene: -; J gene: TRBJ1-1; clone size: -; V gene: TRBV28
CDR3 DNA: TGTGCCAGCAGACCTTGGGGCGATGTAGCCAAAAACATTCAGTACTTC; CDR3 protein: CASRPWGDVAKNIQYF; D gene: -; J gene: TRBJ2-4; clone size: few; V gene: TRBV7-9
CDR3 DNA: TGTGCCAGCAGCTGGGACAGGGGGGCCGATGGCTACACCTTC; CDR3 protein: CASSWDRGADGYTF; D gene: TRBD1; J gene: TRBJ1-2; clone size: -; V gene: TRBV7-9
CDR3 DNA: TGTGCCAGCAGCCCGCCTTTTAGGGCGGGAATACCCTACGAGCAGTACTTC; CDR3 protein: CASSPPFRAGIPYEQYF; D gene: -; J gene: TRBJ2-7; clone size: -; V gene: TRBV7-2
CDR3 DNA: TGTGCCAGCAGTTGGACTGATACTGGAAACACCATATATTTT; CDR3 protein: CASSWTDTGNTIYF; D gene: -; J gene: TRBJ1-3; clone size: -; V gene: TRBV6-5
CDR3 DNA: TGTGCCAGCTCAGCCTTGGAAAACACTGAAGCTTTCTTT; CDR3 protein: CASSALENTEAFF; D gene: -; J gene: TRBJ1-1; clone size: -; V gene: TRBV18
CDR3 DNA: TGTGCCAGTAGTATAGATCAGGAGGGTAGCACAGATACGCAGTATTTT; CDR3 protein: CASSIDQEGSTDTQYF; D gene: -; J gene: TRBJ2-3; clone size: -; V gene: TRBV19
CDR3 DNA: TGTGCCAGCAGCTTGGCCGGGATCACAAGCTCCTATAATTCACCCCTCCACTTT; CDR3 protein: CASSLAGITSSYNSPLHF; D gene: -; J gene: TRBJ1-6; clone size: -; V gene: TRBV7-2
CDR3 DNA: TGTGCCAGCAGCGGACTAGCGGGGGCCCCCGACTCGTACCAAGAGACCCAGTACTTC; CDR3 protein: CASSGLAGAPDSYQETQYF; D gene: TRBD2; J gene: TRBJ2-5; clone size: -; V gene: TRBV11-2
CDR3 DNA: TGTGCCAGCAGCTCGACCCCTGCTCGTGGGACTGAAGCTTTCTTT; CDR3 protein: CASSSTPARGTEAFF; D gene: -; J gene: TRBJ1-1; clone size: -; V gene: TRBV7-6
CDR3 DNA: TGTGCCAGCACCAACGCGATGGCGGGACTCAATGAGCAGTTCTTC; CDR3 protein: CASTNAMAGLNEQFF; D gene: -; J gene: TRBJ2-1; clone size: -; V gene: TRBV28
CDR3 DNA: TGTGCCAGCAGCTTGTCAGGGAGATCCGATACGCAGTATTTT; CDR3 protein: CASSLSGRSDTQYF; D gene: -; J gene: TRBJ2-3; clone size: -; V gene: TRBV5-6
CDR3 DNA: TGTGCCAGCAGCTTGGAAAGAGGGGGGCGAGCTTTCTTT; CDR3 protein: CASSLERGGRAFF; D gene: -; J gene: TRBJ1-1; clone size: -; V gene: TRBV5-4
CDR3 DNA: TGTGCCAGCAGTGTCAACCAGAACACTGAAGCTTTCTTT; CDR3 protein: CASSVNQNTEAFF; D gene: -; J gene: TRBJ1-1; clone size: few; V gene: TRBV28
CDR3 DNA: TGTGCCAGCACCAATAGCCTCGGGGCAGGGGAGCCCCAGCATTTT; CDR3 protein: CASTNSLGAGEPQHF; D gene: -; J gene: TRBJ1-5; clone size: -; V gene: TRBV28
CDR3 DNA: TGCGCCAGCGCTGACAGTTTGAATGAAAAACTGTTTTTT; CDR3 protein: CASADSLNEKLFF; D gene: -; J gene: TRBJ1-4; clone size: -; V gene: TRBV4-3
CDR3 DNA: TGCGCCAGCAGCCCCGGGACAGGGAGTGAAAAACTGTTTTTT; CDR3 protein: CASSPGTGSEKLFF; D gene: TRBD1; J gene: TRBJ1-4; clone size: once; V gene: TRBV4-1
CDR3 DNA: TGTGCCAGCAGTCTCGGACAGGGGAACTATGGCTACACCTTC; CDR3 protein: CASSLGQGNYGYTF; D gene: TRBD1; J gene: TRBJ1-2; clone size: -; V gene: TRBV28
CDR3 DNA: TGTGCCAGCAGCGTAAAGGGGCAGGGCGAAGCTTTCTTT; CDR3 protein: CASSVKGQGEAFF; D gene: -; J gene: TRBJ1-1; clone size: -; V gene: TRBV9
CDR3 DNA: TGTGCCAGTAGTTTTCAACCGGGACAGTCCTACGAGCAGTACTTC; CDR3 protein: CASSFQPGQSYEQYF; D gene: TRBD1; J gene: TRBJ2-7; clone size: -; V gene: TRBV19
CDR3 DNA: TGTGCCAGCAGTGAAGGAGGGGGAGCCCCCATACCGCAGTATTTT; CDR3 protein: CASSEGGGAPIPQYF; D gene: -; J gene: TRBJ2-3; clone size: -; V gene: TRBV2
CDR3 DNA: TGTGCCAGCAGCCTCCCAGCGAGTGAGCAGTTCTTC; CDR3 protein: CASSLPASEQFF; D gene: -; J gene: TRBJ2-1; clone size: -; V gene: TRBV7-9
CDR3 DNA: TGTGCCAGCACCCGAGGAGTCTACAATGAGCAGTTCTTC; CDR3 protein: CASTRGVYNEQFF; D gene: -; J gene: TRBJ2-1; clone size: -; V gene: TRBV28
CDR3 DNA: TGTGCCAGCAGCCCCCCCCTGAGGGGAGAGACCCAGTACTTC; CDR3 protein: CASSPPLRGETQYF; D gene: -; J gene: TRBJ2-5; clone size: once; V gene: TRBV7-2
CDR3 DNA: TGTGCCAGCACCTTAAATGGGGGGGGCAGGGAGACCCAGTACTTC; CDR3 protein: CASTLNGGGRETQYF; D gene: -; J gene: TRBJ2-5; clone size: -; V gene: TRBV7-9
CDR3 DNA: TGTGCCAGCAGCGTTCAGGGGGCCTACGAGCAGTACTTC; CDR3 protein: CASSVQGAYEQYF; D gene: TRBD1; J gene: TRBJ2-7; clone size: -; V gene: TRBV5-4
CDR3 DNA: TGTGCCAGCAGGGCAGGGAGCGGGAGGGCCGGTTCCTACAATGAGCAGTTCTTC; CDR3 protein: CASRAGSGRAGSYNEQFF; D gene: TRBD2; J gene: TRBJ2-1; clone size: -; V gene: TRBV28
CDR3 DNA: TGTGCCAGCAGCCAAGATCCCCGACAGGGAACGAGAACTAATGAAAAACTGTTTTTT; CDR3 protein: CASSQDPRQGTRTNEKLFF; D gene: TRBD1; J gene: TRBJ1-4; clone size: -; V gene: TRBV5-4